This T cell receptor (beta chain) was observed in a study of cytotoxic CD8 clonotypes in ibrutinib-treated CLL. Sequencing used immunoSEQ multiplex PCR; TCRdb keeps in-frame clones, though not all of them. Among some 290,000 clones listed, roughly 80% were seen once. A word on this clone: A read error may account for a junction end that differs from germline.

The CDR3 consists of 12 residues. CDR1 GTSNPN and CDR2 SVGIG come from the germline V gene (reference sequence). V is TRBV30 and J is TRBJ2-7; TRBD1 matches at 8 bases. The sequence was obtained from a human donor with chronic lymphocytic leukemia. Sample: PBMCs, taken before ibrutinib treatment. CDR3 in DNA: TGTGCCGGGAGGACAGGGATCTACGAGCAGTACTTC. Protein product: CAGRTGIYEQYF.